These T cell receptor beta chains were read from a single sample in a study of T cells in Graves' hyperthyroidism and ophthalmopathy. TCRdb independently ran MiXCR on the multiplex PCR reads; one entry per CDR3 protein. The repertoire has about 840,000 distinct CDR3 sequences, roughly 40% of them found once; the top ten carry 7% to 10%. Sequencing input: blood. Every receptor here comes from a man aged 18-30 years with Graves' hyperthyroidism. The CDR3 runs from the conserved cysteine through the conserved F or W. D genes are given only for firm matches. Not every row has a clone size; where given, it reads once, few, many or a size class.

clone_size j_call cdr3_length d_call v_call cdr3_aa cdr3_nt
. TRBJ2-2 15 TRBD1 TRBV7-9 CASSHRDRGTGELFF TGTGCCAGCAGCCACCGGGACAGGGGCACCGGGGAGCTGTTTTTT
. TRBJ2-5 15 . TRBV29-1 CSGAGETGGLETQYF TGCAGCGGGGCTGGAGAGACCGGCGGGCTGGAGACCCAGTACTTC
few TRBJ2-2 15 . TRBV9 CASSPGLWGTGELFF TGTGCCAGCAGCCCCGGACTTTGGGGCACCGGGGAGCTGTTTTTT
many TRBJ1-1 13 . TRBV29-1 CSVAGGVNTEAFF TGCAGCGTTGCTGGGGGGGTGAACACTGAAGCTTTCTTT
. TRBJ2-2 16 TRBD2 TRBV10-3 CAISEKTSGRIGELFF TGTGCCATCAGTGAAAAGACTAGCGGGAGGATCGGGGAGCTGTTTTTT
. TRBJ2-5 17 . TRBV29-1 CSVEGGSGQMIQETQYF TGCAGCGTTGAAGGGGGGTCCGGACAGATGATTCAAGAGACCCAGTACTTC
. TRBJ1-4 14 . TRBV7-9 CASSSRHGDEKLFF TGTGCCAGCAGCTCTCGACATGGAGATGAAAAACTGTTTTTT
. TRBJ2-7 15 TRBD2 TRBV10-1 CASSRTSGSWYEQYF TGTGCCAGCAGCCGGACTAGCGGGAGTTGGTACGAGCAGTACTTC
few TRBJ2-5 18 . TRBV2 CASSGVPPGLGGKETQYF TGTGCCAGCAGTGGAGTTCCGCCGGGACTGGGGGGAAAAGAGACCCAGTACTTC
many TRBJ2-5 14 TRBD2 TRBV7-8 CASSPASGQETQYF TGTGCCAGCAGCCCAGCTAGCGGCCAAGAGACCCAGTACTTC
. TRBJ2-6 17 . TRBV9 CASSGTTANYGANVLTF TGTGCCAGCAGCGGGACCACCGCTAACTATGGGGCCAACGTCCTGACTTTC
many TRBJ1-5 12 . TRBV6-5 CASRSGNQPQHF TGTGCCAGCAGGAGCGGCAATCAGCCCCAGCATTTT
. TRBJ2-7 17 . TRBV20-1 CSASPGGNGGHSYEQYF TGCAGTGCTAGTCCCGGAGGTAACGGGGGGCACTCCTACGAGCAGTACTTC
. TRBJ1-4 14 . TRBV11-2 CASSFVQNNEKLFF TGTGCCAGCAGCTTTGTTCAGAATAATGAAAAACTGTTTTTT
many TRBJ1-1 13 . TRBV2 CASIPGEGIEAFF TGTGCCAGCATCCCGGGGGAGGGTATAGAAGCTTTCTTT
. TRBJ2-1 14 . TRBV29-1 CSVVRGEVGNEQFF TGCAGCGTTGTGCGCGGGGAGGTTGGCAATGAGCAGTTCTTC
. TRBJ2-7 16 TRBD2 TRBV7-6 CASSLTLAGGPDEQYF TGTGCCAGCAGCTTAACCCTAGCGGGAGGGCCGGATGAGCAGTACTTC
. TRBJ1-4 15 TRBD1 TRBV7-2 CASSFGTVYNEKLFF TGTGCCAGCAGCTTCGGGACAGTCTATAATGAAAAACTGTTTTTT
few TRBJ1-2 13 . TRBV5-4 CASSLTGSEGYTF TGTGCCAGCAGCTTAACAGGGTCGGAGGGCTACACCTTC
many TRBJ1-1 13 . TRBV12-3/TRBV12-4 CASSFQGHTEAFF TGTGCCAGCAGTTTCCAGGGGCACACTGAAGCTTTCTTT
few TRBJ1-5 15 . TRBV19 CASSIDPSWGQPQHF TGTGCCAGTAGTATAGACCCGTCTTGGGGTCAGCCCCAGCATTTT
. TRBJ2-5 15 . TRBV11-2 CASSVGGTLQETQYF TGTGCCAGCAGCGTCGGGGGCACGCTCCAAGAGACCCAGTACTTC
few TRBJ1-1 15 . TRBV6-6 CASSYAGTRWTEAFF TGTGCCAGCAGTTACGCCGGGACCCGTTGGACTGAAGCTTTCTTT
many TRBJ2-7 13 . TRBV10-3 CAIKDPLSYEQYF TGTGCCATCAAGGATCCCCTTTCCTACGAGCAGTACTTC
. TRBJ1-1 13 . TRBV19 CASSIDYRVEAFF TGTGCCAGTAGTATAGATTACAGGGTTGAAGCTTTCTTT
many TRBJ1-5 13 . TRBV29-1 CSVGWGEGQPQHF TGCAGCGTTGGATGGGGTGAGGGACAGCCCCAGCATTTT
few TRBJ2-7 14 . TRBV2 CASSENSGSYEQYF TGTGCCAGCAGTGAAAATTCGGGTTCCTACGAGCAGTACTTC
few TRBJ1-3 13 . TRBV12-3/TRBV12-4 CASSWDAGNTIYF TGTGCCAGCAGTTGGGACGCTGGAAACACCATATATTTT
. TRBJ2-3 17 TRBD2 TRBV6-5 CASSYSSYGRATDTQYF TGTGCCAGCAGTTACTCATCGTACGGGAGGGCCACAGATACGCAGTATTTT
. TRBJ2-5 13 . TRBV20-1 CSARVRGGQPQYF TGCAGTGCTAGAGTTAGAGGGGGTCAGCCCCAGTACTTC
few TRBJ2-7 12 . TRBV30 CAWRAVSYEQYF TGTGCCTGGAGGGCGGTCTCCTACGAGCAGTACTTC
many TRBJ1-6 14 . TRBV13 CASSPSGWNSPLHF TGTGCCAGCAGCCCCTCCGGGTGGAATTCACCCCTCCACTTT
. TRBJ2-7 16 TRBD2 TRBV20-1 CSASAPGLAVSYEQYF TGCAGTGCTAGTGCCCCCGGACTAGCGGTCTCCTACGAGCAGTACTTC
. TRBJ2-7 13 TRBD2 TRBV6-5 CAGSPGLAYEQYF TGTGCCGGCAGCCCGGGACTAGCGTACGAGCAGTACTTC
many TRBJ1-5 14 TRBD1 TRBV24-1 CATSGQGYNQPQHF TGTGCCACCAGTGGACAGGGGTACAATCAGCCCCAGCATTTT
many TRBJ1-2 13 . TRBV2 CASSLQANYGYTF TGTGCCAGCAGTTTACAGGCTAACTATGGCTACACCTTC
. TRBJ1-2 15 . TRBV7-9 CASSDSGRQLHGYTF TGTGCCAGCAGTGATTCCGGGCGACAGCTACATGGCTACACCTTC
. TRBJ1-1 16 TRBD1 TRBV14 CASSQAGQGSFTEAFF TGTGCCAGCAGCCAAGCGGGACAGGGGAGCTTTACTGAAGCTTTCTTT
many TRBJ1-4 15 TRBD1 TRBV7-2 CASSLIVGTGGKLFF TGTGCCAGCAGCTTAATCGTAGGGACAGGGGGGAAACTGTTTTTT
. TRBJ2-2 15 TRBD1 TRBV19 CASSSDRAVTGELFF TGTGCCAGTAGTAGCGACAGGGCAGTTACCGGGGAGCTGTTTTTT
few TRBJ1-2 14 . TRBV5-1 CASSFNQGLRGYTF TGCGCCAGCAGCTTCAACCAGGGATTGAGGGGCTACACCTTC
. TRBJ1-6 13 TRBD1 TRBV24-1 CATRRQGNSPLHF TGTGCCACCAGACGACAGGGTAATTCACCCCTCCACTTT
. TRBJ2-7 14 TRBD1 TRBV7-9 CASSSGTDDYEQYF TGTGCCAGCAGCTCAGGGACAGACGACTACGAGCAGTACTTC
many TRBJ1-5 13 . TRBV7-2 CASSSDALRPQHF TGTGCCAGCAGCTCGGACGCCCTCAGACCCCAGCATTTT
many TRBJ1-5 14 TRBD1 TRBV6-5 CASTRDRGGQPQHF TGTGCCAGCACTAGGGACAGGGGAGGGCAGCCCCAGCATTTT
. TRBJ2-2 14 . TRBV12-3/TRBV12-4 CASSSRGPGGELFF TGTGCCAGCAGTTCCCGGGGGCCGGGCGGGGAGCTGTTTTTT
many TRBJ2-7 14 . TRBV10-3 CAISDAGTNYEQYF TGTGCCATCAGTGATGCCGGGACCAATTACGAGCAGTACTTC
. TRBJ2-7 15 TRBD2 TRBV14 CASSRRSGSYHEQYF TGTGCCAGCAGCAGACGAAGCGGGAGCTACCACGAGCAGTACTTC
. TRBJ2-7 12 . TRBV12-3/TRBV12-4 CASSSREDEQYF TGTGCCAGCAGTTCCAGGGAAGACGAGCAGTACTTC
many TRBJ1-1 13 . TRBV29-1 CSVERGGITEAFF TGCAGCGTTGAAAGGGGGGGAATCACTGAAGCTTTCTTT
. TRBJ1-6 16 TRBD1 TRBV15 CATSRGQGTVNSPLHF TGTGCCACCAGCAGGGGACAGGGGACCGTAAATTCACCCCTCCACTTT
few TRBJ1-1 14 TRBD1 TRBV5-1 CASSLERGHTEAFF TGCGCCAGCAGCTTGGAAAGGGGGCACACTGAAGCTTTCTTT
many TRBJ2-6 15 . TRBV5-1 CASSLLSIGANVLTF TGCGCCAGCAGCTTGCTAAGCATTGGGGCCAACGTCCTGACTTTC
. TRBJ2-2 14 TRBD2 TRBV10-3 CAIRGTSGNGELFF TGTGCCATCAGAGGGACTAGCGGGAATGGGGAGCTGTTTTTT
. TRBJ1-1 13 . TRBV19 CASSMAGHTEAFF TGTGCCAGTAGTATGGCGGGGCACACTGAAGCTTTCTTT
. TRBJ1-2 11 . TRBV2 CASSGTTGFTF TGTGCCAGCAGCGGCACCACAGGATTCACCTTC
. TRBJ2-7 17 . TRBV2 CASSEAGLTRYSYEQYF TGTGCCAGCAGTGAAGCAGGCCTTACCCGTTACTCCTACGAGCAGTACTTC
many TRBJ1-2 12 . TRBV29-1 CSVGDRDYGYTF TGCAGCGTTGGTGACAGAGACTATGGCTACACCTTC
. TRBJ2-2 14 . TRBV10-3 CASRRDLNTGELFF TGTGCCAGCAGGCGCGACTTGAACACCGGGGAGCTGTTTTTT
. TRBJ2-1 13 TRBD2 TRBV24-1 CATRHSGSNEQFF TGTGCCACTCGACATAGCGGGAGTAATGAGCAGTTCTTC